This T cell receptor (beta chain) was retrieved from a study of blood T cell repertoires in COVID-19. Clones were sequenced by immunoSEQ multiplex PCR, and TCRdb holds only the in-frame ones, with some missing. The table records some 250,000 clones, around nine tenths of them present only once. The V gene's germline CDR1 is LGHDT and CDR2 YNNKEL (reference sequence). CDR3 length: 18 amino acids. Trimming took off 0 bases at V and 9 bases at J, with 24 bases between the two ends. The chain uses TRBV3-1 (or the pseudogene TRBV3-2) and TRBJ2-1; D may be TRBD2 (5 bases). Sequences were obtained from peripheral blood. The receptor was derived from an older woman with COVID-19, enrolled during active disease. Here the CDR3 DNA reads TGTGCCAGCAGCCAAGAAGGCCAAAGTCGGGAAAAAGTGATTGAGCAGTTCTTC. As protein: CASSQEGQSREKVIEQFF.